What follows are 5 T cell receptor beta chains derived from one specimen sequenced in a study of CD4 T cells in relation to SARS-CoV-2 and coronaviruses. Before the COVID-19 pandemic, during about 2011-2019, CD4+ T cells were taken from unexposed donors. Isolation of CD4+ T cells took place after nine to ten days in culture. These TCRs are of unknown antigen specificity. Profiled with immunoSEQ multiplex PCR; TCRdb holds only in-frame clones, not every one. The sample lists about 22,000 clones; about 70% were seen once. The sequencing input was CD4+ T cells from PBMCs, cultured in vitro. All receptors derive from a human donor in good health.

This clone has just one count. The chain links TRBV19 to TRBJ2-5; a weak D match, TRBD2 (6 bases). V was cut by 2 bases and J by 4 bases, with 8 bases left in between. The germline V gene has CDR1 LNHDA and CDR2 SQIVND (reference sequence). CDR3 length equals 13 residues. The CDR3 is CASSIRGLETQYF. Written as DNA, the CDR3 is TGTGCCAGTAGTATACGGGGGTTAGAGACCCAGTACTTC.

The V gene is TRBV19, the J gene TRBJ1-4; weak D call: TRBD1 (5 bases). Germline-derived CDR1 and CDR2 are LNHDA and SQIVND (reference sequence). V lost 7 bases and J lost 7, with 16 bases in between. This CDR3 comprises 14 residues. CDR3 bases: TGTGCCAGTAACTTTGTGCAGGGCGGTGAAAAACTGTTTTTT. Amino acid sequence: CASNFVQGGEKLFF.

This clone was detected once. The chain carries TRBV9 and TRBJ2-2, with 11 bases fitting TRBD2. Germline CDR1 is SGDLS and CDR2 is YYNGEE. This CDR3 contains 16 residues. J gave up 4 bases and V 2 bases, and 4 bases lay outside the gene matches. CDR3 protein: CASSVTSGRFTGELFF. In nucleotides, the CDR3 is TGTGCCAGCAGCGTTACTAGCGGGAGATTCACCGGGGAGCTGTTTTTT.

The J gene is TRBJ1-1, the V gene TRBV18; D not certain. This CDR3 has 15 amino acids. V lost 2 bases to trimming and J lost 1 base, with 11 bases between them. The germline CDR1 and CDR2 sequences are KGHSH and LQKENI. In nucleotides, the CDR3 is TGTGCCAGCTCACCAGCGAGAGGGTCGAACACTGAAGCTTTCTTT. It yields the protein CASSPARGSNTEAFF.

This clone was detected a few times. The rearrangement uses TRBV9 and TRBJ2-3, with TRBD2 as a possible D gene (5 bases). Trimming pared 3 bases from V and 4 bases from J, leaving 12 bases between. CDR1 and CDR2 (germline): SGDLS, YYNGEE. There are 14 residues in the CDR3. The CDR3 bases are TGTGCCAGCAGCGCCGGGATCCAACCAGATACGCAGTATTTT. This encodes CASSAGIQPDTQYF.